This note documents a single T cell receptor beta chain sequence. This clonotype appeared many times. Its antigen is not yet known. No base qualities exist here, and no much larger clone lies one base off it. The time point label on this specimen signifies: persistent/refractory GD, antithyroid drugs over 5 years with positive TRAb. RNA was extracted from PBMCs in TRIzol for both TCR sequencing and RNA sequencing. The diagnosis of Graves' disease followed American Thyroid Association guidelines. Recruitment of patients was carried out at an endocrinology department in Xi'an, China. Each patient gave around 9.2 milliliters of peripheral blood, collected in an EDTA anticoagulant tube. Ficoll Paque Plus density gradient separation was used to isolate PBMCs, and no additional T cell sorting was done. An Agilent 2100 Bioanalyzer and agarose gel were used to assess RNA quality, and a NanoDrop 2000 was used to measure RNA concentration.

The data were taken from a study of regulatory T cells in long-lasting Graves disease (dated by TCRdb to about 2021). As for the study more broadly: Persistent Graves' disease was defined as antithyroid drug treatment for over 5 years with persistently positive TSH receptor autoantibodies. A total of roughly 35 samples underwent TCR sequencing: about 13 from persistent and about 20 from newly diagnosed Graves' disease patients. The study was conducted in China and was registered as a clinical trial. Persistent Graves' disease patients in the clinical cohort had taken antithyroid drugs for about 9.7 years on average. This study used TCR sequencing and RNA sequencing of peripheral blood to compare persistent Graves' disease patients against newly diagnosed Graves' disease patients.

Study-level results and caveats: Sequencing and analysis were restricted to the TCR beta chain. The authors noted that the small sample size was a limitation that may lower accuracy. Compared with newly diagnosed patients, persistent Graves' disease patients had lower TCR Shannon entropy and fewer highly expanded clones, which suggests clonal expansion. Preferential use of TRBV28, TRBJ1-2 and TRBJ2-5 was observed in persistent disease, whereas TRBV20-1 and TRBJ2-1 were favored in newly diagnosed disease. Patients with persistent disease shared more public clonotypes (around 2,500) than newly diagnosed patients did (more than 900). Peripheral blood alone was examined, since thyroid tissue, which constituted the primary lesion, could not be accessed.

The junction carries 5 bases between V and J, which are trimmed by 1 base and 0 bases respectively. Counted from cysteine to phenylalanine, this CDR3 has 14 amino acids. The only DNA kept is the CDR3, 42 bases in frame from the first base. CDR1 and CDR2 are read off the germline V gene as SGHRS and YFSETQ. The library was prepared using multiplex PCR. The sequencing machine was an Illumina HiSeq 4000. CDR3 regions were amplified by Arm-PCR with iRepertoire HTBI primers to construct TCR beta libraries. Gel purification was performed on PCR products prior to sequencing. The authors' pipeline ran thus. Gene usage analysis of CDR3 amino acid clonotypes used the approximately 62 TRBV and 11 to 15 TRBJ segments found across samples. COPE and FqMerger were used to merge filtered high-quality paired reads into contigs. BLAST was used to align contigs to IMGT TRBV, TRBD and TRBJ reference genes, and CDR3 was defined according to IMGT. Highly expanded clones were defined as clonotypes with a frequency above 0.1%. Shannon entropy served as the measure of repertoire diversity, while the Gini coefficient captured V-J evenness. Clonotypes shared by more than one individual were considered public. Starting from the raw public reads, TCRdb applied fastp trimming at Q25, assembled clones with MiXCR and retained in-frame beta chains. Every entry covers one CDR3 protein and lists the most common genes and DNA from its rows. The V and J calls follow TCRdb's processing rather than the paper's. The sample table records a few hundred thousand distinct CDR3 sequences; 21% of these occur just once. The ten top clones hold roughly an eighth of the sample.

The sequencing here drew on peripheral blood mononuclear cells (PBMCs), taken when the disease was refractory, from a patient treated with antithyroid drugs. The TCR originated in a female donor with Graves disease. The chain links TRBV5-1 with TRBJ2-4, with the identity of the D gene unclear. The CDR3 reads CASSLMEAKNIQYF. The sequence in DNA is TGCGCCAGCAGCTTGATGGAAGCCAAAAACATTCAGTACTTC.